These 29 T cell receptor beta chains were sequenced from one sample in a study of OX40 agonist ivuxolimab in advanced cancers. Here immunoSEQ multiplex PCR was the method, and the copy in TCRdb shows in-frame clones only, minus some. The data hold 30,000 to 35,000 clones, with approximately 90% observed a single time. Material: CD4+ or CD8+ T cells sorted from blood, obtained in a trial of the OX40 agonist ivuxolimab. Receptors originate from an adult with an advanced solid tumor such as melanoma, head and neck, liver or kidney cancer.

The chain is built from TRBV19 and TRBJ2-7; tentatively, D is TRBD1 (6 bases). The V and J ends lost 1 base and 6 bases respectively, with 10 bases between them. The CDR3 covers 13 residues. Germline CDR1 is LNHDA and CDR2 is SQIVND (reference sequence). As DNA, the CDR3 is TGTGCCAGTAGTATAGCGCAAGGGGGCGAGCAGTACTTC. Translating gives CASSIAQGGEQYF.

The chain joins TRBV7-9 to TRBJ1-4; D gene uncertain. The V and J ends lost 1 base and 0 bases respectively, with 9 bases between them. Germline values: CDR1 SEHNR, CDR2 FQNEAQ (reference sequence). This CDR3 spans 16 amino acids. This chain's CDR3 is CASSLVSGSTNEKLFF. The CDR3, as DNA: TGTGCCAGCAGCTTAGTATCGGGTTCAACTAATGAAAAACTGTTTTTT.

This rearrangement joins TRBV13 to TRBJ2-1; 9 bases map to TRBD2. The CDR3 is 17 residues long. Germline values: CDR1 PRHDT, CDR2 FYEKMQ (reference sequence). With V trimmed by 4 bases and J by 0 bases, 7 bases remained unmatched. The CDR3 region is CASSSTSGLSSYNEQFF. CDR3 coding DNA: TGTGCCAGCAGCTCCACTAGCGGGCTGAGCTCCTACAATGAGCAGTTCTTC.

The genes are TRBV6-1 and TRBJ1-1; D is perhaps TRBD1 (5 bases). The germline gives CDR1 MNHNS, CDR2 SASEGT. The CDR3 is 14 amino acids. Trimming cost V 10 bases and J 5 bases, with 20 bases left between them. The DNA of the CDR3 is TGTGCCATCACAGAGCCAGGGTCTGGAACTGAAGCTTTCTTT. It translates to CAITEPGSGTEAFF.

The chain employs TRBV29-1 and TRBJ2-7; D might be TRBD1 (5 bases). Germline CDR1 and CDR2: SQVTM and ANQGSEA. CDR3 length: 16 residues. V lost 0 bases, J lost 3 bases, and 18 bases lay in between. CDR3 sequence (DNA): TGCAGCGTTGAAGAGACAGTAGCAGGACACGGCTACGAGCAGTACTTC. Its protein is CSVEETVAGHGYEQYF.

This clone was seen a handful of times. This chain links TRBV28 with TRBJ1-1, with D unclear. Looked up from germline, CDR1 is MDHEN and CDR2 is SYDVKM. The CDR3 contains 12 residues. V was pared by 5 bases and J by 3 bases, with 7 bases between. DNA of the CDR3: TGTGCCAGCAGTGACACCGACACTGAAGCTTTCTTT. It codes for CASSDTDTEAFF.

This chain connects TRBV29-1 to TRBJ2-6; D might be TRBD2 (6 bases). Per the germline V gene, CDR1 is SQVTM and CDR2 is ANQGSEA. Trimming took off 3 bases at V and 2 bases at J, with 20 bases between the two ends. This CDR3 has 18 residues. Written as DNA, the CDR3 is TGCAGCGTTGAGCCGACCGGGAGTAGTAGTGCTGGGGCCAACGTCCTGACTTTC. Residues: CSVEPTGSSSAGANVLTF.

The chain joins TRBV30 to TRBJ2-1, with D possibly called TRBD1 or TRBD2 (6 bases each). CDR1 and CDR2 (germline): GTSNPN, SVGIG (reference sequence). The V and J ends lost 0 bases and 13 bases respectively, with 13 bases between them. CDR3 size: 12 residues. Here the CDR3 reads CAWSVGGADQFF. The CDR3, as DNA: TGTGCCTGGAGTGTGGGGGGCGCGGATCAGTTCTTC.

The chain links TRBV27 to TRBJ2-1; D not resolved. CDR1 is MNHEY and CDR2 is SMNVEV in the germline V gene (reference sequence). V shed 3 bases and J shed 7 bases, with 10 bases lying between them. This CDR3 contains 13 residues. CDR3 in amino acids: CASSFASWNEQFF. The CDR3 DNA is TGTGCCAGCAGTTTTGCTAGTTGGAATGAGCAGTTCTTC.

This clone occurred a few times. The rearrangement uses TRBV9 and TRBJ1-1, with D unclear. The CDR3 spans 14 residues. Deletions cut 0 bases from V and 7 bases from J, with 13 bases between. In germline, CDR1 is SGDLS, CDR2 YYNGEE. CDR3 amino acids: CASSVVSQGGEAFF. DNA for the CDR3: TGTGCCAGCAGCGTAGTGTCCCAAGGTGGTGAAGCTTTCTTT.

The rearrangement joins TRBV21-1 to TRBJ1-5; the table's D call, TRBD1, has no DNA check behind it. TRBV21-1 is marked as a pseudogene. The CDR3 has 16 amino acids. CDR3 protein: CASSKWDRMGNQPQHF. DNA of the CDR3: TGTGCCAGCAGCAAATGGGACAGAATGGGCAATCAGCCCCAGCATTTT.

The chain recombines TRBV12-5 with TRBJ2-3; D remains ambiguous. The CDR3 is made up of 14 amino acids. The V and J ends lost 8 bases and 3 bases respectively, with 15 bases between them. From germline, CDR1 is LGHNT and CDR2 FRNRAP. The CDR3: CASHSVMATDTQYF. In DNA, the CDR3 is TGTGCTAGTCATTCCGTGATGGCGACAGATACGCAGTATTTT.

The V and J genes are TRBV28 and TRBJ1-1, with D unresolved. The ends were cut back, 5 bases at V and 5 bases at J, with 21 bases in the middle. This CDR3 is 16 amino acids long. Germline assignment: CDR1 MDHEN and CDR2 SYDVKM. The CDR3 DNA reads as TGTGCCAGCAGTACCGGGGTCGCTCGTCGGGAGACTGAAGCTTTCTTT. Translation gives CASSTGVARRETEAFF.

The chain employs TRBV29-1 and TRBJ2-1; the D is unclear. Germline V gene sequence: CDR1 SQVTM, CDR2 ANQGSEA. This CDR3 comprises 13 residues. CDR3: CSAWLWSYNEQFF. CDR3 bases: TGCTCGGCCTGGTTATGGTCCTACAATGAGCAGTTCTTC.

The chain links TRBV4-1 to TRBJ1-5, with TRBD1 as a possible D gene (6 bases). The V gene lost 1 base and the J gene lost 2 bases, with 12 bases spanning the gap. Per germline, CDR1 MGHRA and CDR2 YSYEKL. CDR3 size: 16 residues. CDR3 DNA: TGCGCCAGCAGCCAAGTTGGGGGCTTCGGCAATCAGCCCCAGCATTTT. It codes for CASSQVGGFGNQPQHF.

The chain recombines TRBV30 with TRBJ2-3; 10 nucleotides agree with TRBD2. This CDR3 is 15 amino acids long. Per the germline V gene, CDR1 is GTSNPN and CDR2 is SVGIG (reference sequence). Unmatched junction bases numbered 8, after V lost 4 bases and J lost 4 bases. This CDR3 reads CAWTASGGAADTQYF. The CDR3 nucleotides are TGTGCCTGGACGGCGAGCGGGGGGGCCGCAGATACGCAGTATTTT.

The CDR3 coding sequence is TGTGCCAGCAGCTTAGTTGACAGCTACGAGCAGTACTTC. Encoded protein: CASSLVDSYEQYF. V usage is TRBV11-2 and J usage is TRBJ2-7; D perhaps matches TRBD1 (5 bases). Between the trimmed V and J ends, which lost 1 base and 3 bases, there was a span of 7 bases. This CDR3 has 13 amino acids. Germline V gene lookup returns CDR1 SGHAT and CDR2 FQNNGV.

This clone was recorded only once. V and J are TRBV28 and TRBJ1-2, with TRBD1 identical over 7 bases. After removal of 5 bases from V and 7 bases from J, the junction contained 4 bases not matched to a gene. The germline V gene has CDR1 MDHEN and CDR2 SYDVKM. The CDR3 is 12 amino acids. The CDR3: CASSRTGSGYTF. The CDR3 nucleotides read TGTGCCAGCAGTCGGACAGGTTCTGGCTACACCTTC.

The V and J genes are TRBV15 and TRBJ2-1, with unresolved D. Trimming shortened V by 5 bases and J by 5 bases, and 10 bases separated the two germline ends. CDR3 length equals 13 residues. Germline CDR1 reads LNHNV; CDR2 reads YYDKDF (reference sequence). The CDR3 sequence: CATSYYANNEQFF. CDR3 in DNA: TGTGCCACCAGCTACTATGCGAACAATGAGCAGTTCTTC. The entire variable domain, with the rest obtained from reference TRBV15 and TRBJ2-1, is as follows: DAMVIQNPRYQVTQFGKPVTLSCSQTLNHNVMYWYQQKSSQAPKLLFHYYDKDFNNEADTPDNFQSRRPNTSFCFLDIRSPGLGDTAMYLCATSYYANNEQFFGPGTRLTVL.

The DNA for the CDR3 is TGTGCCAGCAGCCCCGGACAGGGCTACGAGCAGTTCTTC. This encodes CASSPGQGYEQFF. This sequence joins TRBV7-6 and TRBJ2-1, with 8 bases that match TRBD1. Trimming removed 5 bases from V and 10 bases from J; junction bases left unmatched: 7. There are 13 residues in the CDR3. Germline V gene lookup returns CDR1 SGHVS and CDR2 FNYEAQ.

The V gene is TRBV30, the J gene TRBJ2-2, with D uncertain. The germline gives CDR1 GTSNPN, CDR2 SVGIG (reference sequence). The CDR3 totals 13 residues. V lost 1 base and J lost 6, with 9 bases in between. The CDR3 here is CAWSEALPGELFF. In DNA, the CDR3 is TGTGCCTGGAGTGAAGCCCTCCCCGGGGAGCTGTTTTTT. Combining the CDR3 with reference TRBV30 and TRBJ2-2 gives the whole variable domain SQTIHQWPATLVQPVGSPLSLECTVEGTSNPNLYWYRQAAGRGLQLLFYSVGIGQISSEVPQNLSASRPQDRQFILSSKKLLLSDSGFYLCAWSEALPGELFFGEGSRLTVL.

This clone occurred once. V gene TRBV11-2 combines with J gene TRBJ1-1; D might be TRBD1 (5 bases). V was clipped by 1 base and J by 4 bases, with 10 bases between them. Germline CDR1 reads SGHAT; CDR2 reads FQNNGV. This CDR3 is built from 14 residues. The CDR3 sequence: CASSLGGGGTEAFF. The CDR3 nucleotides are TGTGCCAGCAGCTTAGGGGGGGGAGGCACTGAAGCTTTCTTT. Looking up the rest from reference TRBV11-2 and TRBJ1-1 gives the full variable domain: EAGVAQSPRYKIIEKRQSVAFWCNPISGHATLYWYQQILGQGPKLLIQFQNNGVVDDSQLPKDRFSAERLKGVDSTLKIQPAKLEDSAVYLCASSLGGGGTEAFFGQGTRLTVV.

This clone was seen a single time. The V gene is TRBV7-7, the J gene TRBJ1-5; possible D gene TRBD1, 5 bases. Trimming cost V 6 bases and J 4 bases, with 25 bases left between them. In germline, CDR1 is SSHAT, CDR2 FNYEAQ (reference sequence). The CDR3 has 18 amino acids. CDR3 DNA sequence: TGTGCCAGCAGATCACCACGGCGCCCTGAGGGGCCTAATCAGCCCCAGCATTTT. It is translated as CASRSPRRPEGPNQPQHF.

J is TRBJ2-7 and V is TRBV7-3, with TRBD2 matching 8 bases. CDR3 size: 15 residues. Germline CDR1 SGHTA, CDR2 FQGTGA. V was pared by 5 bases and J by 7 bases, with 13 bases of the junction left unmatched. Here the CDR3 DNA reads TGTGCCAGCAGCCAACCCGGGACTAGTTGGGAGGAGCAGTACTTC. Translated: CASSQPGTSWEEQYF.

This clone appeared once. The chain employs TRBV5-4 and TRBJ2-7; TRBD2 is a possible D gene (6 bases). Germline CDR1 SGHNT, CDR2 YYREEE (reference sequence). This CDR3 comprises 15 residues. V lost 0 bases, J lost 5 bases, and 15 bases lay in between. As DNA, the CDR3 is TGTGCCAGCAGCTTGGAGGAGTCCCGGGGGAACGAGCAGTACTTC. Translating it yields CASSLEESRGNEQYF.

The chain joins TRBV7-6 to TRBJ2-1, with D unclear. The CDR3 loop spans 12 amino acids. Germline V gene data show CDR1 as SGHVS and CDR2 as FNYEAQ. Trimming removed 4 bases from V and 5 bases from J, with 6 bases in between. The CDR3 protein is CASSSMNNEQFF. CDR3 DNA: TGTGCCAGCAGCTCCATGAACAATGAGCAGTTCTTC.

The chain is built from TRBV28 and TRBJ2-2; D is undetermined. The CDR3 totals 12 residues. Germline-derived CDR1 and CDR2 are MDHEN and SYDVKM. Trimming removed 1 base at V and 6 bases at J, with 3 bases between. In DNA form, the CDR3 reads TGTGCCAGCAGTTTATTCTCCGGGGAGCTGTTTTTT. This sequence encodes CASSLFSGELFF.

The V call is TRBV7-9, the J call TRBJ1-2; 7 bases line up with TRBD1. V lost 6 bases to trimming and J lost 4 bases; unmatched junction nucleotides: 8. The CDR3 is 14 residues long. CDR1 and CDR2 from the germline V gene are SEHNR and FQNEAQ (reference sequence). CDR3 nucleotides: TGTGCCAGCAGATCTGACAGGGTGGTCTATGGCTACACCTTC. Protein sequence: CASRSDRVVYGYTF.

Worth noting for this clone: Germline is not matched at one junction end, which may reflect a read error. This chain's CDR3 is CASTLGTGELFF. The CDR3 DNA sequence: TGCGCCAGCACCTTGGGTACCGGGGAGCTGTTTTTT. The V and J genes are TRBV5-1 and TRBJ2-2; D remains ambiguous. Germline CDR1 SGHRS, CDR2 YFSETQ. The CDR3 consists of 12 residues.